This T cell receptor (beta chain) was recovered during a study of PD-1 blockade in classical Hodgkin lymphoma. Across the whole study: The study gave patients nivolumab 3 mg/kg intravenously every 2 weeks. Overall study results and limits: By C4D1, CD4+ diversity increased significantly, especially in complete responders. Patients with a complete response exhibited baseline diversity comparable to newly diagnosed patients. Newly diagnosed patients were reported to start with lower TCR diversity than healthy donors.

Clones were read by immunoSEQ multiplex PCR, and TCRdb kept only the in-frame ones, dropping some. This sample has fewer than 35,000 clones, with about 86% found just once. Time point of the sample: cycle 4 day 1 (C4D1), after 6 weeks of nivolumab. Each of the patients experienced relapse following autologous stem cell transplantation, and their brentuximab vedotin exposure differed. Thawed PBMCs underwent magnetic negative selection to yield purified CD4+ T cells. The CDR3 is made up of 12 amino acids. About this clone: The antigen is not known.

V usage is TRBV7-5 and J usage is TRBJ1-2; the table's TRBD1 call for D was not verified on the DNA. TRBV7-5 is recorded as a pseudogene. This clonotype originated in a human donor with classical Hodgkin lymphoma. The specimen was CD4+ T cells from blood, collected before the fourth cycle of nivolumab. CDR3 sequence (DNA): TGTGTCAGAACCATGGCAAACTATGGCTACACCTTC. Its protein is CVRTMANYGYTF.